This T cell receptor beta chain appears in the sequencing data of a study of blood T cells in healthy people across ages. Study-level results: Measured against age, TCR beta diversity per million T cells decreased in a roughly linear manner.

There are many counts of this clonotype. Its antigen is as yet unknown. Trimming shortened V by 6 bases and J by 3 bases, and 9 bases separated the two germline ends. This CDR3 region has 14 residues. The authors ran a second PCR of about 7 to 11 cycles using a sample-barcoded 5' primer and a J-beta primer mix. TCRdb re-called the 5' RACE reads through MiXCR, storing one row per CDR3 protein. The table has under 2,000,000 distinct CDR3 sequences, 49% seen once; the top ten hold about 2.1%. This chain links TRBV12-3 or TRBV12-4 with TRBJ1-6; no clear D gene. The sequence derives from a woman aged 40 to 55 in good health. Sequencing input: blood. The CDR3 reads CASSPRGYNSPLHF. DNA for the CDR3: TGTGCCAGCAGCCCCCGGGGCTATAATTCACCCCTCCACTTT.